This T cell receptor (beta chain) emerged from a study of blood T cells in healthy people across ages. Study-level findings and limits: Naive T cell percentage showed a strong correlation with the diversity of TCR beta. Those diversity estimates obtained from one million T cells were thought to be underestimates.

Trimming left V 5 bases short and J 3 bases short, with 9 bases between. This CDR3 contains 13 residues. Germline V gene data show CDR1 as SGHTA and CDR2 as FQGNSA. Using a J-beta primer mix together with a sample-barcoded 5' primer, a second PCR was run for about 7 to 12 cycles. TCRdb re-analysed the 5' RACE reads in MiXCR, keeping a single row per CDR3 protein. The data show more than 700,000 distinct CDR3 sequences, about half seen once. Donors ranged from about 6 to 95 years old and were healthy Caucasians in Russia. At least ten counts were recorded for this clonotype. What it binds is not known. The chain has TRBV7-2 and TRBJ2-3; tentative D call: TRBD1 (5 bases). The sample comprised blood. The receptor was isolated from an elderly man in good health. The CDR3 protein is CASSARQTDTQYF. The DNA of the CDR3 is TGTGCCAGCAGCGCCAGACAGACAGATACGCAGTATTTT.